This passage covers 11 T cell receptor beta chains from one sample sequenced in a study of OX40 agonist ivuxolimab in advanced cancers. This table comes from immunoSEQ multiplex PCR, and its TCRdb copy is limited to in-frame clones, with some not included. The sample records tens of thousands of clones, 85% to 90% being singletons. The source was CD4+ or CD8+ T cells sorted from blood, collected in a trial of the OX40 agonist ivuxolimab. These receptors came from an adult with an advanced solid tumor such as melanoma, head and neck, liver or kidney cancer.

The chain couples TRBV5-1 to TRBJ1-2; D remains unclear. Germline V gene sequence: CDR1 SGHRS, CDR2 YFSETQ. Trimming pared 2 bases from V and 2 bases from J, leaving 16 bases between. The CDR3 is made up of 16 amino acids. For the CDR3, the DNA is TGCGCCAGCAGCTTCGAAGGACCGACCCGAAACTATGGCTACACCTTC. This gives the protein CASSFEGPTRNYGYTF.

This clone was detected only a few times. The CDR3 is CASSPEAGPYGYTF. The DNA for the CDR3 is TGTGCCAGCTCACCAGAGGCAGGCCCCTATGGCTACACCTTC. The rearrangement joins TRBV18 to TRBJ1-2; no clear D gene. Trimming shortened V by 2 bases and J by 4 bases, and 11 bases separated the two germline ends. The length of the CDR3 is 14 residues. The germline gives CDR1 KGHSH, CDR2 LQKENI.

The chain carries TRBV6-5 and TRBJ2-1, with TRBD1 as a possible D gene (5 bases). CDR1 and CDR2 (germline): MNHEY, SVGAGI. The CDR3 length is 16 residues. Trimming shortened V by 1 base and J by 0 bases, and 10 bases separated the two germline ends. The CDR3 loop reads CASSYWGGSSYNEQFF. The CDR3, as DNA: TGTGCCAGCAGTTACTGGGGCGGAAGCTCCTACAATGAGCAGTTCTTC.

The chain joins TRBV10-3 to TRBJ2-5; no reliable D call. The DNA end favors TRBJ2-7, so the J call may be wrong. CDR1 is ENHRY, CDR2 SYGVKD, per germline. There are 14 residues in the CDR3. The CDR3 coding sequence is TGTGCCATCAGTTCCGGGCCGAGCTCCTACGAGCAGTACTTC. Encoded protein: CAISSGPSSYEQYF.

The chain has TRBV15 and TRBJ2-7; D is perhaps TRBD1 (6 bases). Looked up from germline, CDR1 is LNHNV and CDR2 is YYDKDF (reference sequence). The CDR3 is made up of 16 amino acids. V shed 1 base and J shed 2 bases, with 15 bases lying between them. The CDR3 loop is CATSRGGGVETYEQYF. The CDR3 nucleotides are TGTGCCACCAGCAGAGGTGGGGGCGTCGAAACCTACGAGCAGTACTTC.

The genes are TRBV11-3 and TRBJ2-1; possible D gene TRBD1, 6 bases. The V gene lost 5 bases and the J gene lost 6 bases, with 11 bases spanning the gap. This CDR3 comprises 13 residues. From germline, CDR1 is SGHNT and CDR2 YENEEA. The CDR3 loop reads CASSQDRTNEQFF. In DNA form, the CDR3 reads TGTGCCAGCAGCCAGGACAGAACCAATGAGCAGTTCTTC.

V usage is TRBV28 and J usage is TRBJ2-2, with a weak D call TRBD2 (5 bases). The length of the CDR3 is 15 residues. Germline V gene sequence: CDR1 MDHEN, CDR2 SYDVKM. V shed 3 bases and J shed 4 bases, with 12 bases lying between them. The DNA for the CDR3 is TGTGCCAGCAGTTTTGCTGGAGGCGGCACCGGGGAGCTGTTTTTT. This encodes CASSFAGGGTGELFF.

V and J are TRBV9 and TRBJ2-2, with D unclear. V lost 0 bases and J 8 bases, leaving 5 bases between the germline ends. This CDR3 comprises 12 residues. Germline CDR1 and CDR2: SGDLS and YYNGEE. The CDR3 DNA is TGTGCCAGCAGCGTAGATAGGGGGGAGCTGTTTTTT. Translation: CASSVDRGELFF.

V usage is TRBV6-6 and J usage is TRBJ2-5; D is unclear. V was cut by 10 bases and J by 4 bases, with 13 bases left in between. Looked up from germline, CDR1 is MNHNY and CDR2 is SVGAGI (reference sequence). The CDR3 is made up of 12 amino acids. The CDR3: CATQGSGETQYF. The DNA for the CDR3 is TGTGCCACTCAAGGGTCCGGAGAGACCCAGTACTTC.

CDR3 residues: CASGVLYNEQFF. CDR3 sequence (DNA): TGTGCCAGTGGGGTGCTCTACAATGAGCAGTTCTTC. The genes are TRBV6-1 and TRBJ2-1; no firm D call. The CDR3 is 12 residues long. Germline V gene lookup returns CDR1 MNHNS and CDR2 SASEGT. Trimming took off 9 bases at V and 3 bases at J, with 9 bases between the two ends.

Remarks on this clone: The same CDR3 arises from other DNA sequences in this sample as well. The genes are TRBV9 and TRBJ1-1, with unresolved D. This CDR3 is built from 13 residues. Trimming cost V 2 bases and J 1 base, with 6 bases left between them. The germline gives CDR1 SGDLS, CDR2 YYNGEE. The CDR3 DNA reads TGTGCCAGCAGCGTTCAGCGGAACACTGAAGCTTTCTTT. Amino acids: CASSVQRNTEAFF. Variable domain in full (rest from reference TRBV9 and TRBJ1-1): DSGVTQTPKHLITATGQRVTLRCSPRSGDLSVYWYQQSLDQGLQFLIQYYNGEERAKGNILERFSAQQFPDLHSELNLSSLELGDSALYFCASSVQRNTEAFFGQGTRLTVV.